This TCR beta chain was sequenced during a study of T-cell memory formation after mild COVID-19. TCR alpha and TCR beta cDNA libraries carrying sample barcodes and UMIs were produced by 5'RACE using constant-segment primers. TCRdb re-called the 5' RACE reads through MiXCR, storing one row per CDR3 protein. The sample comprises approximately 50,000 distinct CDR3 sequences, roughly 12% of which are singletons, and around 24% rests with the top ten. Germline V gene data show CDR1 as SQVTM and CDR2 as ANQGSEA. Trimming removed 3 bases from V and 0 bases from J; junction bases left unmatched: 4. This CDR3 comprises 14 residues. Study-level points and caveats: The main location of contracting CD4+ clones was CM and EM, and that of contracting CD8+ clones was EMRA. In pre-infection memory, a portion of responding clones appeared, which suggested that cross-reactive memory joined.

This clonotype was recorded many times. Its cognate antigen is unknown. V is TRBV29-1 and J is TRBJ2-5, with TRBD1 identical over 7 bases. The sequence derives from a man between 18 and 29 years old who had mild COVID-19 (a few samples of this study predate the infection). Cell type and time point are not known. The material sequenced was PBMCs or a T cell subset sorted from them (not recorded which). The CDR3 DNA follows: TGCAGCGTTGAGATGACAGGGCACCAAGAGACCCAGTACTTC. This gives the protein CSVEMTGHQETQYF. The whole variable domain, filled in from reference TRBV29-1 and TRBJ2-5, reads SAVISQKPSRDICQRGTSLTIQCQVDSQVTMMFWYRQQPGQSLTLIATANQGSEATYESGFVIDKFPISRPNLTFSTLTVSNMSPEDSSIYLCSVEMTGHQETQYFGPGTRLLVL.